This T cell receptor beta chain was retrieved from a study of early T cells in non-severe SARS-CoV-2 infection. Via MiXCR, TCRdb re-called the 5' RACE reads, giving one row per CDR3 protein. The sample includes some 82,000 distinct CDR3 sequences, 10% to 15% of them seen just once. The CDR3 contains 14 residues. V lost 10 bases, J lost 12 bases, and 18 bases stayed unmatched. The germline V gene has CDR1 MNHEY and CDR2 SMNVEV (reference sequence). The TCR was taken from an adult who was a healthcare worker with PCR-confirmed SARS-CoV-2 infection or an uninfected control (not recorded which). This rearrangement joins TRBV27 to TRBJ2-1, with 7 bases fitting TRBD2. Sequencing used whole blood, obtained at baseline. CDR3 residues: CATAPGTTGWGQFF. CDR3 sequence (DNA): TGTGCCACCGCCCCCGGGACTACCGGGTGGGGGCAGTTCTTC.